Listed below are T cell receptor beta chains from one sample, sequenced in a study of T cell responses to AZD1222 COVID-19 vaccine. TCRdb's table, derived via immunoSEQ multiplex PCR, lists solely in-frame clones and lacks some. Counted here are under 55,000 clones, around 80% occurring once; the ten biggest clones make up 9.5% to 13%. The sequencing here drew on peripheral blood, taken on day 0 of AZD1222 vaccination. The receptor source for this set is an adult in good health. CDR3s include the opening cysteine and the closing phenylalanine or tryptophan. Expanded clones get a size class; other rows say once, few or many, or leave the size out.

clone size: NA
V gene: TRBV7-8
CDR3 protein: CASSFRRISTEAFF

clone size: NA
V gene: TRBV6-1
CDR3 protein: CASSELQGVRSGNTIYF

clone size: NA
V gene: TRBV7-6
CDR3 protein: CASSLGKTSGVTGELFF

clone size: NA
V gene: TRBV28
CDR3 protein: CASLGLAGYEQYF

clone size: NA
V gene: TRBV28
CDR3 protein: CASSSAQAPRGNQPQHF

clone size: few
V gene: TRBV18
CDR3 protein: CASSIDSNQPQHF

clone size: NA
V gene: TRBV4-2
CDR3 protein: CASSQGGDFPDTQYF

clone size: NA
V gene: TRBV5-1
CDR3 protein: CASSRGTSWTGELFF

clone size: NA
V gene: TRBV5-1
CDR3 protein: CASSFRQATYEQYF

clone size: NA
V gene: TRBV10-2
CDR3 protein: CASSEYQAEAFF

clone size: NA
V gene: TRBV3-1/TRBV3-2
CDR3 protein: CASSQDLAGSSYEQYF

clone size: NA
V gene: TRBV5-1
CDR3 protein: CASSPGGDRSGYTF

clone size: NA
V gene: TRBV5-1
CDR3 protein: CASSLEGENNSPLHF

clone size: NA
V gene: TRBV5-4
CDR3 protein: CASSLGDRSTDTQYF

clone size: once
V gene: TRBV5-1
CDR3 protein: CASSLGGTVNTEAFF

clone size: NA
V gene: TRBV5-1
CDR3 protein: CASSLGHSGGQNIQYF

clone size: NA
V gene: TRBV7-8
CDR3 protein: CASRALLNSYNERFF

clone size: NA
V gene: TRBV9
CDR3 protein: CASTRGGDTQYF

clone size: NA
V gene: TRBV19
CDR3 protein: CASSQGSTEAFF

clone size: few
V gene: TRBV18
CDR3 protein: CASSPIGSEKLFF

clone size: NA
V gene: TRBV4-3
CDR3 protein: CASSRSGRGRVNEQFF

clone size: NA
V gene: TRBV6-5
CDR3 protein: CASYPRGLSSYEQYF

clone size: NA
V gene: TRBV6-5
CDR3 protein: CASSPLTRGEKLFF

clone size: NA
V gene: TRBV19
CDR3 protein: CASSTRRILDTQYF

clone size: NA
V gene: TRBV19
CDR3 protein: CASEQGARMNQPQHF

clone size: NA
V gene: TRBV19
CDR3 protein: CASREDVDAGNTIYF

clone size: NA
V gene: TRBV19
CDR3 protein: CASSVGQLGNQPQHF

clone size: NA
V gene: TRBV27
CDR3 protein: CASSLGNLANQPQHF

clone size: NA
V gene: TRBV14
CDR3 protein: CASSQDRGIRTDTQYF

clone size: NA
V gene: TRBV4-2
CDR3 protein: CASSQDVDGELFF

clone size: NA
V gene: TRBV6-1
CDR3 protein: CASSESITGTVTPLHF

clone size: once
V gene: TRBV21-1
CDR3 protein: CASSTQEGSMNTEAFF

clone size: NA
V gene: TRBV2
CDR3 protein: CASWAAGGTGELFF

clone size: NA
V gene: TRBV5-4
CDR3 protein: CASSSGLAGYEQYF

clone size: NA
V gene: TRBV5-4
CDR3 protein: CASSLEAGVAEAFF

clone size: few
V gene: TRBV19
CDR3 protein: CASSPPGQTYEQYF

clone size: NA
V gene: TRBV6-4
CDR3 protein: CASSLGLDNTGELFF

clone size: NA
V gene: TRBV9
CDR3 protein: CASSARGGRGPDTQYF

clone size: NA
V gene: TRBV7-6
CDR3 protein: CASSLHGNPYEQYF

clone size: NA
V gene: TRBV4-2
CDR3 protein: CASSQDAGSNQPQHF

clone size: NA
V gene: TRBV6-2/TRBV6-3
CDR3 protein: CASSSQYYGYTF

clone size: NA
V gene: TRBV7-9
CDR3 protein: CASSPNLRGFFDEQFF

clone size: NA
V gene: TRBV29-1
CDR3 protein: CSVFPTGTETQYF

clone size: once
V gene: TRBV9
CDR3 protein: CASSAGTASYNEQFF

clone size: NA
V gene: TRBV29-1
CDR3 protein: CSVDGTSGDVATQYF

clone size: NA
V gene: TRBV27
CDR3 protein: CASSLSAGRGRPANYGYTF

clone size: NA
V gene: TRBV5-1
CDR3 protein: CASSLGQETQYF

clone size: NA
V gene: TRBV10-3
CDR3 protein: CAISRGPSTEAFF

clone size: NA
V gene: TRBV2
CDR3 protein: CASRDSGRADEQYF

clone size: once
V gene: TRBV30
CDR3 protein: CAWSVGDYGYTF

clone size: NA
V gene: TRBV4-2
CDR3 protein: CASSQDPPSGRALGNEQFF

clone size: NA
V gene: TRBV5-5
CDR3 protein: CASSLGAVTETQYF

clone size: NA
V gene: TRBV5-1
CDR3 protein: CASSLGGNTEAFF

clone size: once
V gene: TRBV3-1/TRBV3-2
CDR3 protein: CASSSRGGAGGGYTF

clone size: NA
V gene: TRBV5-4
CDR3 protein: CASSLGQGAINSPLHF

clone size: once
V gene: TRBV5-1
CDR3 protein: CASSLAGHPSGNTIYF

clone size: NA
V gene: TRBV2
CDR3 protein: CASSDRLLAKNIQYF